The 12 T cell receptor beta chains given below trace back to one sample, sequenced in a study of molecular identifiers for immune sequencing clone quantification. MiXCR was run by TCRdb on the PCR reads, yielding one entry per CDR3 protein. Of about 630,000 distinct CDR3 sequences in the sample, less than 30% are singletons; the top ten hold 0.6% to 0.9%. The sample consisted of naive CD8+ T cells from blood, with Jurkat cell RNA spiked in. Subset described: FACS-sorted CD8+CD4-CCR7+CD45RA+ naive T cells. The source is a human donor in good health. Some libraries in this study had Jurkat cell RNA spiked in.

Notes on this clonotype: This may stem from a read error, because a much larger clone lies one nucleotide away. V and J are TRBV4-3 and TRBJ1-2, with a possible D match to TRBD1 (6 bases). The CDR3 is 16 amino acids. V lost 1 base, J lost 1 base, and 13 bases lay in between. CDR1 is LGHNA, CDR2 YSLEER, per germline. The CDR3, as DNA: TGCGCCAGCAGCCAAGCCCGGACAGCTGATAACTATGGCTACACCTTC. Protein product: CASSQARTADNYGYTF.

V and J are TRBV11-2 and TRBJ2-5, with D perhaps TRBD1 (5 bases). From germline, CDR1 is SGHAT and CDR2 FQNNGV. CDR3 length equals 14 residues. The germline V and J ends were trimmed by 8 bases and 2 bases, with 15 bases remaining between them. The CDR3 here is CASRKGAGQETQYF. CDR3 DNA: TGTGCCAGCCGCAAAGGGGCAGGACAAGAGACCCAGTACTTC. Complete variable domain (other parts from reference TRBV11-2 and TRBJ2-5): EAGVAQSPRYKIIEKRQSVAFWCNPISGHATLYWYQQILGQGPKLLIQFQNNGVVDDSQLPKDRFSAERLKGVDSTLKIQPAKLEDSAVYLCASRKGAGQETQYFGPGTRLLVL.

V is TRBV9 and J is TRBJ2-3; 9 bases align to TRBD2. Trimming took 7 bases from V and 8 from J; bases not matched to a gene: 14. The length of the CDR3 is 15 residues. CDR1 is SGDLS and CDR2 is YYNGEE in the germline V gene. CDR3 residues: CASRPARGGAATQYF. The CDR3 DNA reads TGTGCCAGCCGCCCCGCGCGGGGGGGCGCAGCTACGCAGTATTTT.

This clonotype was recorded at least ten times. The chain combines TRBV4-3 with TRBJ2-7, with 9 bases matching TRBD2. This CDR3 comprises 18 residues. Per germline, CDR1 LGHNA and CDR2 YSLEER. V was pared by 0 bases and J by 2 bases, with 11 bases of the junction left unmatched. CDR3 DNA: TGCGCCAGCAGCCAAGATGGTCCGGCTAGCGGGACAACCTACGAGCAGTACTTC. Residues: CASSQDGPASGTTYEQYF.

This clonotype was seen at least ten times. J is TRBJ1-5 and V is TRBV7-9, with a tentative D call TRBD1 (5 bases). CDR3 length: 15 residues. Looked up from germline, CDR1 is SEHNR and CDR2 is FQNEAQ (reference sequence). Trimming removed 5 bases from V and 3 bases from J, with 14 bases in between. The CDR3 sequence: CASSAAGLSNQPQHF. DNA of the CDR3: TGTGCCAGCAGCGCAGCGGGACTCTCCAATCAGCCCCAGCATTTT.

This clonotype was seen only a few times. The chain uses TRBV24-1 and TRBJ2-1; D not certain. The length of the CDR3 is 15 residues. Germline CDR1 and CDR2: KGHDR and SFDVKD. The germline V and J ends were trimmed by 4 bases and 0 bases, with 9 bases remaining between them. The CDR3 loop is CATSDSNFSYNEQFF. CDR3 DNA sequence: TGTGCCACCAGTGACAGTAATTTCTCCTACAATGAGCAGTTCTTC.

Comments on this clonotype: A read error may explain this, as a much larger clone is one base away. The gene calls are TRBV7-8 and TRBJ2-3; no definite D call. The CDR3 sequence is 14 residues long. Germline lookup yields CDR1 SGHVS and CDR2 FQNEAQ. The V end was cut by 5 bases, the J end by 5 bases, with 14 bases between. In DNA, the CDR3 is TGTGCCAGCAGCCCGGAGTCCGTTGGAGATACGCAGTATTTT. Encoded protein: CASSPESVGDTQYF.

Regarding this clonotype: A much larger clone differs from this one at a single base, so this may be a read error. This chain connects TRBV4-1 to TRBJ1-2, with D possibly TRBD1 on 6 matching bases. The CDR3 loop spans 16 amino acids. Germline CDR1 and CDR2: MGHRA and YSYEKL. Here the CDR3 DNA reads TGCGCCAGCAGCCAAGATATTGGACAGACACCTTATGGCTACAACTTC. Translation: CASSQDIGQTPYGYNF.

This clonotype has only a few counts. The rearrangement joins TRBV6-5 to TRBJ2-7; 7 nucleotides align to TRBD1. CDR1 and CDR2 (germline): MNHEY, SVGAGI. The CDR3 is 15 amino acids. J lost 3 bases, V lost 6 bases, and 11 bases had no gene match. This CDR3 is CASSYERQGDYEQYF. The DNA of the CDR3 is TGTGCCAGCAGCTATGAAAGACAGGGTGACTACGAGCAGTACTTC.

This clonotype appeared many times. This chain links TRBV5-6 with TRBJ1-5, with a tentative D call TRBD1 (6 bases). CDR1 SGHDT and CDR2 YYEEEE come from the germline V gene. V was shortened by 1 base and J by 3 bases, with 11 bases between the two germline ends. The length of the CDR3 is 15 residues. The CDR3 DNA reads as TGTGCCAGCAGCTTGCGTGGACAGTACAATCAGCCCCAGCATTTT. Translating gives CASSLRGQYNQPQHF.

The CDR3 region is CASSEGTSGAYEQYF. The CDR3 DNA reads TGTGCCAGCAGCGAAGGGACTAGCGGAGCCTACGAGCAGTACTTC. The chain has TRBV7-9 and TRBJ2-7; 11 bases are a match to TRBD2. CDR3 size: 15 residues. V shed 5 bases and J 2 bases; nucleotides not matched to a gene: 5. The germline CDR1 and CDR2 sequences are SEHNR and FQNEAQ (reference sequence).

This chain joins TRBV5-5 and TRBJ2-7; D may be TRBD1 (6 bases). The CDR3 sequence is 16 residues long. Trimming shortened V by 3 bases and J by 0 bases, and 16 bases separated the two germline ends. Germline CDR1 and CDR2: SGHKS and YYEKEE (reference sequence). The CDR3 bases are TGTGCCAGCAGCTGGAGGACAGTCAGAAACTCCTACGAGCAGTACTTC. Its translation is CASSWRTVRNSYEQYF.